The next 20 T cell receptor beta chains were all read from a single sample in a study of T cell responses to AZD1222 COVID-19 vaccine. TCRdb's copy holds only in-frame clones and misses some; the assay was immunoSEQ multiplex PCR. The sample lists tens of thousands of clones, under 85% occurring once. The sequencing here drew on peripheral blood, taken on day 0 of MenACWY control vaccination. Receptors were obtained from an adult in good health.

The chain links TRBV12-5 to TRBJ2-2, with D unresolved. Germline V lookup: CDR1 LGHNT, CDR2 FRNRAP. The CDR3 length is 16 residues. The V gene lost 0 bases and the J gene lost 0 bases, with 8 bases spanning the gap. This chain's CDR3 is CASGLVPRPNTGELFF. In DNA form, the CDR3 reads TGTGCTAGTGGTTTGGTACCCCGTCCGAACACCGGGGAGCTGTTTTTT.

The chain couples TRBV3-1 (or the pseudogene TRBV3-2) to TRBJ1-1, with a tentative D call TRBD1 (5 bases). The length of the CDR3 is 13 residues. V was cut by 4 bases and J by 4 bases, with 10 bases left in between. The germline V gene has CDR1 LGHDT and CDR2 YNNKEL (reference sequence). CDR3 sequence: CASSLTGPTEAFF. CDR3 DNA sequence: TGTGCCAGCAGCCTCACGGGGCCCACTGAAGCTTTCTTT.

The rearrangement links TRBV28 to TRBJ1-5; D is ambiguous. This CDR3 spans 15 amino acids. The germline V gene encodes CDR1 MDHEN and CDR2 SYDVKM. The V end was cut by 5 bases, the J end by 4 bases, with 15 bases between. The CDR3 loop reads CASSPPGSLNQPQHF. The DNA of the CDR3 is TGTGCCAGCAGTCCCCCCGGCAGCCTGAATCAGCCCCAGCATTTT.

This clone is a singleton in its sample. The chain employs TRBV19 and TRBJ1-5, with 8 bases that match TRBD1. This CDR3 has 15 amino acids. Unmatched junction bases numbered 7, after V lost 3 bases and J lost 6 bases. CDR1 and CDR2 from the germline V gene are LNHDA and SQIVND (reference sequence). The CDR3 bases are TGTGCCAGTAGTATGGCAGGGGGCATCGGTCAGCCCCAGCATTTT. Translating gives CASSMAGGIGQPQHF.

The rearrangement joins TRBV11-3 to TRBJ2-1, with unresolved D. This CDR3 region has 13 residues. Germline CDR1 reads SGHNT; CDR2 reads YENEEA. The germline V and J ends were trimmed by 4 bases and 7 bases, with 11 bases remaining between them. The CDR3 loop reads CASSSDGQNEQFF. The CDR3 coding sequence is TGTGCCAGCAGCTCTGACGGCCAGAATGAGCAGTTCTTC.

The chain links TRBV6-5 to TRBJ2-1; TRBD1 agrees at 7 bases. Trimming cost V 4 bases and J 5 bases; bases outside gene matches: 8. Germline CDR1 and CDR2: MNHEY and SVGAGI. This CDR3 is 15 amino acids long. Here the CDR3 reads CASSSRDSGNNEQFF. DNA for the CDR3: TGTGCCAGCAGTTCCCGGGACAGCGGAAACAATGAGCAGTTCTTC.

The chain has TRBV10-1 and TRBJ2-7; D perhaps matches TRBD2 (5 bases). The germline V gene encodes CDR1 WNHNN and CDR2 SYGVQD (reference sequence). Trimming shortened V by 5 bases and J by 7 bases, and 18 bases separated the two germline ends. The CDR3 consists of 14 residues. CDR3 protein: CASSLTAAAPEQYF. CDR3 sequence (DNA): TGCGCCAGCAGTTTAACAGCGGCTGCTCCGGAGCAGTACTTC.

The chain uses TRBV5-1 and TRBJ2-4, with D perhaps matching TRBD1 (5 bases). V gave up 3 bases and J gave up 6 bases, with 13 bases separating them. CDR1 is SGHRS and CDR2 is YFSETQ in the germline V gene. The CDR3 covers 14 residues. CDR3 sequence: CASSSDSYGNIQYF. CDR3 bases: TGCGCCAGCAGCTCCGACAGTTATGGAAACATTCAGTACTTC.

The CDR3 protein is CASSPESGGYQPQHF. The CDR3 DNA reads as TGTGCCAGCAGCCCCGAGTCTGGGGGGTATCAGCCCCAGCATTTT. This sequence joins TRBV6-2 or TRBV6-3 and TRBJ1-5; tentative D call: TRBD1 (5 bases). This CDR3 is 15 amino acids long. Trimming took off 6 bases at V and 5 bases at J, with 17 bases between the two ends. Germline loops: CDR1 MNHEY, CDR2 SVGEGT.

The genes are TRBV7-9 and TRBJ1-2; maybe TRBD1 (5 bases). V was clipped by 4 bases and J by 4 bases, with 19 bases between them. CDR1 and CDR2 (germline): SEHNR, FQNEAQ (reference sequence). This CDR3 region has 16 residues. The CDR3 spells CASSSHLRQNAYGYTF. CDR3 sequence (DNA): TGTGCCAGCAGCTCCCACCTTCGACAGAACGCCTATGGCTACACCTTC.

V is TRBV4-1 and J is TRBJ1-2, with TRBD1 identical over 8 bases. The ends lost 4 bases at V and 0 bases at J; junction bases unmatched: 4. The CDR3 length is 15 residues. Per the germline V gene, CDR1 is MGHRA and CDR2 is YSYEKL. CDR3 amino acids: CASSRLGQANYGYTF. The CDR3 bases are TGCGCCAGCAGCCGATTGGGACAGGCTAACTATGGCTACACCTTC.

The V and J genes are TRBV5-8 and TRBJ1-1; D is unclear. This CDR3 is built from 12 residues. Trimming took off 0 bases at V and 10 bases at J, with 10 bases between the two ends. The V gene's germline CDR1 is SGHTS and CDR2 YDEGEE. CDR3 in amino acids: CASSLGLGAAFF. As DNA, the CDR3 is TGTGCCAGCAGCTTGGGCCTAGGCGCAGCTTTCTTT.

This chain joins TRBV28 and TRBJ1-2; D gene unclear. The germline CDR1 and CDR2 sequences are MDHEN and SYDVKM. With 8 bases removed from V and 2 bases from J, the gap between germline ends came to 15 bases. This CDR3 contains 14 residues. CDR3 loop: CASVGDRVNYGYTF. CDR3 nucleotides: TGTGCCAGCGTCGGTGATAGGGTCAACTATGGCTACACCTTC.

The chain combines TRBV19 with TRBJ1-5; 9 bases line up with TRBD1. In germline, CDR1 is LNHDA, CDR2 SQIVND (reference sequence). The CDR3 totals 15 residues. Trimming removed 5 bases from V and 7 bases from J; junction bases left unmatched: 9. CDR3 bases: TGTGCCAGTAGTTTGTGGACAGGGGACCTCCAGCCCCAGCATTTT. Protein: CASSLWTGDLQPQHF.

This clone was seen once. The rearrangement uses TRBV12-3 or TRBV12-4 and TRBJ1-1, with TRBD1 as a possible D gene (5 bases). This CDR3 is 13 amino acids long. Trimming pared 5 bases from V and 7 bases from J, leaving 14 bases between. In nucleotides, the CDR3 is TGTGCCAGCAGTCGCAGGGAGGGCGGTGAAGCTTTCTTT. Residues: CASSRREGGEAFF.

The rearrangement joins TRBV5-1 to TRBJ2-6; TRBD2 matches 7 bases. In germline, CDR1 is SGHRS, CDR2 YFSETQ. With V trimmed by 4 bases and J by 0 bases, 7 bases remained unmatched. This CDR3 is built from 17 residues. The chain's CDR3 is CASSGRAGDSGANVLTF. CDR3 in DNA: TGCGCCAGCAGCGGGAGGGCGGGGGACTCTGGGGCCAACGTCCTGACTTTC.

The chain has TRBV6-5 and TRBJ1-4, with no clear D. The germline gives CDR1 MNHEY, CDR2 SVGAGI. Trimming shortened V by 7 bases and J by 0 bases, and 9 bases separated the two germline ends. This CDR3 region has 14 residues. The CDR3 reads CASTNSATNEKLFF. CDR3 DNA sequence: TGTGCCAGCACCAACAGTGCAACTAATGAAAAACTGTTTTTT.

The V and J genes are TRBV24-1 and TRBJ2-1, with 10 bases lining up with TRBD2. Looked up from germline, CDR1 is KGHDR and CDR2 is SFDVKD. The CDR3 is 19 amino acids. V shed 2 bases and J 2 bases; nucleotides not matched to a gene: 11. The CDR3 DNA follows: TGTGCCACCAGTGATTCATATGGAAGCGGGGGGGCCACCTACAATGAGCAGTTCTTC. Translated: CATSDSYGSGGATYNEQFF.

This rearrangement joins TRBV19 to TRBJ1-1; D unclear. With 3 bases removed from V and 1 base from J, the gap between germline ends came to 6 bases. The CDR3 extends over 13 amino acids. The germline V gene encodes CDR1 LNHDA and CDR2 SQIVND (reference sequence). CDR3 DNA sequence: TGTGCCAGTAGTATGGGAAGGAACACTGAAGCTTTCTTT. The encoded protein is CASSMGRNTEAFF. The whole variable domain, filled in from reference TRBV19 and TRBJ1-1, reads DGGITQSPKYLFRKEGQNVTLSCEQNLNHDAMYWYRQDPGQGLRLIYYSQIVNDFQKGDIAEGYSVSREKKESFPLTVTSAQKNPTAFYLCASSMGRNTEAFFGQGTRLTVV.

This clone was seen more than once but under ten times. The rearrangement joins TRBV11-2 to TRBJ1-2, with D unresolved. Germline CDR1 and CDR2: SGHAT and FQNNGV. CDR3 length: 12 amino acids. The ends were cut back, 4 bases at V and 5 bases at J, with 8 bases in the middle. The CDR3 bases are TGTGCCAGCAGCTCGGAAATTTATGGCTACACCTTC. Its protein product is CASSSEIYGYTF.